The 20 T cell receptor beta chains in this list originate from one sample, sequenced in a study of T cells in localized non-small cell lung cancer. Clones were sequenced by immunoSEQ multiplex PCR, and TCRdb holds only the in-frame ones, with some missing. This table has 20,000 to 30,000 clones, 86% appearing once. The material sequenced was peripheral blood, taken before any cancer treatment. The receptors originated from a female donor of 60 years or more with stage I lung adenocarcinoma.

The chain uses TRBV7-6 and TRBJ1-1; no firm D call. The CDR3 sequence is 14 residues long. Trimming stripped 4 bases from V and 7 bases from J, with 16 bases between. The V gene's germline CDR1 is SGHVS and CDR2 FNYEAQ. The CDR3 reads CASSSRLKSVEAFF. For the CDR3, the DNA is TGTGCCAGCAGCTCCAGGTTAAAGTCTGTTGAAGCTTTCTTT.

The chain is built from TRBV27 and TRBJ2-7, with 7 bases that match TRBD2. V shed 7 bases and J 2 bases; nucleotides not matched to a gene: 5. Germline lookup yields CDR1 MNHEY and CDR2 SMNVEV (reference sequence). This CDR3 spans 13 amino acids. The chain's CDR3 is CASKRAGTYEQYF. CDR3 nucleotides: TGTGCCAGCAAAAGAGCGGGAACCTACGAGCAGTACTTC.

The gene calls are TRBV7-2 and TRBJ1-5, with D possibly matching TRBD1 (5 bases). Germline loops: CDR1 SGHTA, CDR2 FQGNSA. This CDR3 has 13 amino acids. V was clipped by 5 bases and J by 7 bases, with 12 bases between them. DNA for the CDR3: TGTGCCAGCAGCCCGGGGACCTCCCAGCCCCAGCATTTT. The encoded protein is CASSPGTSQPQHF.

The rearrangement joins TRBV29-1 to TRBJ2-1, with 11 bases fitting TRBD2. Unmatched junction bases numbered 6, after V lost 6 bases and J lost 8 bases. There are 13 residues in the CDR3. CDR1 and CDR2 from the germline V gene are SQVTM and ANQGSEA. The CDR3 spells CSVLAGGSHEQFF. In nucleotides, the CDR3 is TGCAGCGTCTTAGCGGGAGGGAGCCATGAGCAGTTCTTC.

A single count supports this clone. This rearrangement joins TRBV2 to TRBJ1-2, with TRBD1 matching over 8 bases. The CDR3 is 16 residues long. Germline loops: CDR1 SNHLY, CDR2 FYNNEI. V trimming: 7 bases; J trimming: 4 bases; junction bases outside the gene matches: 14. The CDR3 DNA follows: TGTGCCAGCATCCCTTCGTACAGGGGGATAGTCTATGGCTACACCTTC. Its translation: CASIPSYRGIVYGYTF.

This sequence joins TRBV2 and TRBJ1-5; TRBD1 is a possible D gene (5 bases). This CDR3 has 15 amino acids. CDR1 is SNHLY and CDR2 is FYNNEI in the germline V gene. The V end lost 5 bases, the J end lost 3 bases, and 14 bases lay between the germline ends. The CDR3 DNA reads as TGTGCCAGCAGTTATTCGGGGCAGCACAATCAGCCCCAGCATTTT. Its translation: CASSYSGQHNQPQHF.

This clone was detected once. The gene calls are TRBV29-1 and TRBJ1-1, with D possibly matching TRBD1 (5 bases). From germline, CDR1 is SQVTM and CDR2 ANQGSEA. Trimming removed 5 bases from V and 5 bases from J, with 15 bases in between. There are 13 residues in the CDR3. CDR3 residues: CSVSDTPGTEAFF. DNA for the CDR3: TGCAGCGTTTCAGACACTCCAGGGACTGAAGCTTTCTTT. The full variable domain, rest sourced from reference TRBV29-1 and TRBJ1-1, is SAVISQKPSRDICQRGTSLTIQCQVDSQVTMMFWYRQQPGQSLTLIATANQGSEATYESGFVIDKFPISRPNLTFSTLTVSNMSPEDSSIYLCSVSDTPGTEAFFGQGTRLTVV.

This chain connects TRBV30 to TRBJ1-2, with a weak D call TRBD1 (6 bases). This CDR3 comprises 15 residues. Trimming removed 2 bases from V and 8 bases from J, with 21 bases in between. Germline CDR1 is GTSNPN and CDR2 is SVGIG (reference sequence). The CDR3 sequence: CAWSNLAGASRGYTF. As DNA, the CDR3 is TGTGCCTGGAGTAATTTGGCAGGGGCCTCTCGAGGCTACACCTTC.

The chain uses TRBV7-3 and TRBJ2-1; D may be TRBD1 (5 bases). V was clipped by 4 bases and J by 7 bases, with 17 bases between them. In germline, CDR1 is SGHTA, CDR2 FQGTGA. The CDR3 extends over 15 amino acids. The DNA for the CDR3 is TGTGCCAGCAGCTCTACCAGGGCCCTCTTAAATGAGCAGTTCTTC. Residues: CASSSTRALLNEQFF. Complete variable domain (other parts from reference TRBV7-3 and TRBJ2-1): GAGVSQTPSNKVTEKGKYVELRCDPISGHTALYWYRQSLGQGPEFLIYFQGTGAADDSGLPNDRFFAVRPEGSVSTLKIQRTERGDSAVYLCASSSTRALLNEQFFGPGTRLTVL.

The chain is built from TRBV4-1 and TRBJ2-4, with TRBD1 matching over 12 bases. Trimming took 4 bases from V and 6 from J; bases not matched to a gene: 7. CDR1 is MGHRA and CDR2 is YSYEKL in the germline V gene. CDR3 size: 16 residues. CDR3 residues: CASSLEPGQGANIQYF. CDR3 in DNA: TGCGCCAGCAGCCTCGAACCGGGACAGGGGGCAAACATTCAGTACTTC.

The chain recombines TRBV14 with TRBJ1-1; D gene uncertain. The CDR3 consists of 15 residues. Trimming stripped 5 bases from V and 4 bases from J, with 17 bases between. Germline V gives CDR1 SGHDN, CDR2 FVKESK. Here the CDR3 reads CASSTRRNDGTEAFF. The DNA for the CDR3 is TGTGCCAGCAGCACCCGTCGGAATGATGGCACTGAAGCTTTCTTT.

This chain connects TRBV5-1 to TRBJ2-3; the D gene is possibly TRBD1 (6 bases). Trimming took 3 bases from V and 0 from J, leaving 14 bases between them. Germline V lookup: CDR1 SGHRS, CDR2 YFSETQ. The CDR3 totals 16 residues. Here the CDR3 reads CASSYRTALSTDTQYF. In DNA, the CDR3 is TGCGCCAGCAGCTACCGGACAGCGCTAAGCACAGATACGCAGTATTTT.

A single count supports this clone. The chain combines TRBV27 with TRBJ1-5; D is ambiguous. The CDR3 is 15 amino acids. CDR1 and CDR2 (germline): MNHEY, SMNVEV (reference sequence). Trimming took off 2 bases at V and 4 bases at J, with 12 bases between the two ends. The DNA of the CDR3 is TGTGCCAGCAGTTTACGGGTGGGTAAAAATCAGCCCCAGCATTTT. It codes for CASSLRVGKNQPQHF.

This chain uses TRBV10-2 with TRBJ1-2, with 9 positions matching TRBD1. V dropped 3 bases and J dropped 3; count of bases not matched to a gene: 8. The V gene's germline CDR1 is WSHSY and CDR2 SAAADI. The CDR3 sequence is 16 residues long. CDR3 residues: CASSEQGQGFDYGYTF. The CDR3, as DNA: TGCGCCAGCAGTGAACAGGGACAGGGATTTGACTATGGCTACACCTTC.

The sample holds a few counts of this clone. The chain has TRBV25-1 and TRBJ2-7, with 9 bases that match TRBD1. V lost 4 bases to trimming and J lost 0 bases; unmatched junction nucleotides: 10. The CDR3 totals 17 residues. The V gene's germline CDR1 is MGHDK and CDR2 SYGVNS. CDR3: CASSARPGQGSSYEQYF. For the CDR3, the DNA is TGTGCCAGCAGTGCTAGGCCGGGACAGGGAAGCTCCTACGAGCAGTACTTC.

The genes are TRBV5-1 and TRBJ1-5; TRBD1 aligns across 7 bases. Germline V lookup: CDR1 SGHRS, CDR2 YFSETQ. CDR3 size: 15 residues. Trimming cost V 1 base and J 2 bases; bases outside gene matches: 3. The CDR3 nucleotides read TGCGCCAGCAGCTTGACGACAGGGCGCAATCAGCCCCAGCATTTT. Translating gives CASSLTTGRNQPQHF.

J is TRBJ2-3 and V is TRBV11-3, with 13 bases that match TRBD2. Germline V CDR1 and CDR2: SGHNT, YENEEA. This CDR3 spans 18 amino acids. J gave up 6 bases and V 4 bases, and 13 bases lay outside the gene matches. CDR3 sequence (DNA): TGTGCCAGCAGCTCCGGACTAGCGGGAGCCGTAGTTTATGATACGCAGTATTTT. It is translated as CASSSGLAGAVVYDTQYF.

The chain carries TRBV5-1 and TRBJ1-1; possible D gene TRBD1, 5 bases. Germline V gene sequence: CDR1 SGHRS, CDR2 YFSETQ. The CDR3 extends over 14 amino acids. The ends were cut back, 0 bases at V and 1 base at J, with 7 bases in the middle. CDR3 in amino acids: CASSLATGNTEAFF. DNA of the CDR3: TGCGCCAGCAGCTTGGCTACAGGGAACACTGAAGCTTTCTTT.

J is TRBJ1-1 and V is TRBV5-8; D is unclear. V was pared by 7 bases and J by 4 bases, with 32 bases between. The CDR3 is 19 amino acids. The germline gives CDR1 SGHTS, CDR2 YDEGEE. CDR3 coding DNA: TGTGCCAGCCCCGGCACCCAAGGGCTTGATCATCAGCGGAGCACTGAAGCTTTCTTT. It codes for CASPGTQGLDHQRSTEAFF.

V is TRBV19 and J is TRBJ1-2; perhaps TRBD1 as D (6 bases). This CDR3 is 15 amino acids long. CDR1 and CDR2 from the germline V gene are LNHDA and SQIVND (reference sequence). Deletions cut 3 bases from V and 7 bases from J, with 18 bases between. Here the CDR3 reads CASSISGGSPTGYTF. The CDR3 nucleotides read TGTGCCAGTAGTATCTCGGGGGGCTCTCCGACTGGCTACACCTTC.